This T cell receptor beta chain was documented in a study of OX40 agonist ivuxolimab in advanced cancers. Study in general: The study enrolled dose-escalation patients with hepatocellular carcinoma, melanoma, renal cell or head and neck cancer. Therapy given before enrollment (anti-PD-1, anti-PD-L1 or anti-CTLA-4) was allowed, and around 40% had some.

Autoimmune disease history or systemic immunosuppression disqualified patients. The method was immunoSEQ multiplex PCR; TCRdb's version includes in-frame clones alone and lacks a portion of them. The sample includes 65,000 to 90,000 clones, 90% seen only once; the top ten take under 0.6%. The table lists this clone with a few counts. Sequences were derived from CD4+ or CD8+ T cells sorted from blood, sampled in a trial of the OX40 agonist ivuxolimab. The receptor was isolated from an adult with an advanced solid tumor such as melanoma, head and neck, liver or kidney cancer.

CDR3 amino acids: CASSSDRGPYGYTF. The CDR3 DNA follows: TGTGCCAGCAGTTCGGACAGGGGGCCATATGGCTACACCTTC. The chain combines TRBV28 with TRBJ1-2; 11 bases agree with TRBD1. Germline-derived CDR1 and CDR2 are MDHEN and SYDVKM. The V and J ends lost 4 bases and 5 bases, in that order; junction bases with no gene match: 3. The CDR3 spans 14 residues.